The 5 T cell receptor beta chains in this list originate from one sample, sequenced in a study of shared clonotypes between healthy human individuals. Sequenced by immunoSEQ multiplex PCR; TCRdb stores in-frame clones only, minus some. The sample lists more than 2,000,000 clones, over 85% occurring once. Input material: naive CD4+ T cells from PBMCs. Subset noted: CD45RA+ positively selected. These receptors all come from a man aged 18 to 30 in good health. Some clones in this sample may be carry-over from other donors' samples.

The gene calls are TRBV5-1 and TRBJ2-1; D perhaps matches TRBD1 (7 bases). The CDR3 consists of 16 residues. Deletions cut 0 bases from V and 3 bases from J, with 13 bases between. Per germline, CDR1 SGHRS and CDR2 YFSETQ. The DNA for the CDR3 is TGCGCCAGCAGCTTGGTGCGGGACAGCCTCTACAATGAGCAGTTCTTC. Protein sequence: CASSLVRDSLYNEQFF.

This chain links TRBV29-1 with TRBJ2-5, with 9 bases aligning to TRBD1. Trimming cost V 7 bases and J 6 bases; bases outside gene matches: 6. CDR1 and CDR2 from the germline V gene are SQVTM and ANQGSEA. This CDR3 region has 12 residues. CDR3 DNA sequence: TGCAGCGCCACAGGGGGCGCGCAGACCCAGTACTTC. Amino acid sequence: CSATGGAQTQYF. The variable domain in full, completed from reference TRBV29-1 and TRBJ2-5, reads SAVISQKPSRDICQRGTSLTIQCQVDSQVTMMFWYRQQPGQSLTLIATANQGSEATYESGFVIDKFPISRPNLTFSTLTVSNMSPEDSSIYLCSATGGAQTQYFGPGTRLLVL.

The chain has TRBV28 and TRBJ2-1; D is possibly TRBD2 (6 bases). This CDR3 contains 14 residues. Trimming shortened V by 5 bases and J by 12 bases, and 20 bases separated the two germline ends. Germline values: CDR1 MDHEN, CDR2 SYDVKM. CDR3 DNA: TGTGCCAGCAGTCTGCTTTTGGAGGGAGTCATGCAGTTCTTC. This codes for CASSLLLEGVMQFF.

The V gene is TRBV28, the J gene TRBJ1-2; TRBD1 matches at 10 bases. Germline values: CDR1 MDHEN, CDR2 SYDVKM. V dropped 8 bases and J dropped 7; count of bases not matched to a gene: 7. This CDR3 has 13 residues. CDR3 loop: CASVPGQGIGYTF. DNA for the CDR3: TGTGCCAGCGTACCGGGACAGGGGATTGGCTACACCTTC.

The V and J genes are TRBV11-2 and TRBJ2-7; D gene uncertain. Trimming took off 2 bases at V and 2 bases at J, with 19 bases between the two ends. The length of the CDR3 is 17 residues. CDR1 and CDR2 from the germline V gene are SGHAT and FQNNGV. The CDR3 DNA is TGTGCCAGCAGCTTACATCTTCAGACAAGGAAAGCCTACGAGCAGTACTTC. Translating gives CASSLHLQTRKAYEQYF.